The T cell receptor beta chain described here comes from a study of control samples from healthy donors and cancer patients. Data came from immunoSEQ multiplex PCR; TCRdb stores just in-frame clones and leaves some out. Of roughly 80,000 clones in the sample, roughly 90% are singletons; the top ten hold 5% to 7%. This clone was seen once. The sequence derives from a woman aged 45-65 years in good health. The sequencing input was blood.

The CDR3 is CASSPPGSSYEQYF. The CDR3 coding sequence is TGTGCCAGCAGCCCGCCCGGTAGCTCCTACGAGCAGTACTTC. The chain recombines TRBV9 with TRBJ2-7; D call uncertain. CDR3 size: 14 residues. V lost 4 bases to trimming and J lost 0 bases, with 11 bases between them. The germline gives CDR1 SGDLS, CDR2 YYNGEE.